Here is one T cell receptor (beta chain) with its context. The target antigen is unknown. These data come from a study of CD8+CD57+ T cells in acquired aplastic anemia. About the research overall: Recorded DNA amounts for sorted CD4+ and CD8+ cells had an average of around 3.5 ug. The study's findings and limits: Found in both controls and patients were approximately 30 CD8+ CDR3 sequences.

It was patients with CD8+CD57+ cell expansion by flow cytometry who were chosen for sequencing. No therapy had been given to the patients at the time of blood sampling. TCR beta VDJ and CDR3 profiles were obtained from a genomic DNA template. TCRdb called the reads again in MiXCR, with one record for every CDR3 protein. The sample consists of approximately 150,000 distinct CDR3 sequences, 40% to 55% of them appearing once. This sequence originates from a human donor with aplastic anemia. The source material was sorted CD4+, CD8+, or CD8+CD57+ T cells (not recorded which) from PBMCs.

The DNA of the CDR3 is TGTGCCAGTCAAGACAGGGGGCGCATAGATACGCAGTATTTT. Translation: CASQDRGRIDTQYF. The V gene is TRBV19, the J gene TRBJ2-3; 10 nucleotides match TRBD1. The CDR3 is 14 residues long. The germline V gene encodes CDR1 LNHDA and CDR2 SQIVND (reference sequence). Trimming cost V 8 bases and J 5 bases; bases outside gene matches: 7.